Listed below are T cell receptor beta chains from one sample, sequenced in a study of T cell changes during pregnancy in multiple sclerosis. The table came from immunoSEQ multiplex PCR; TCRdb's copy has only in-frame clones and leaves some out. There are approximately 70,000 clones in the sample; more than 85% occur only once, and 2% to 2.5% lies in the top ten. Sequenced here: peripheral blood, sampled in the first trimester of pregnancy. These receptors all come from a female donor with multiple sclerosis, enrolled in a pregnancy study. Each CDR3 is given with its conserved first and last residue. A D gene is named only where the DNA matches it firmly.

v_call: TRBV28; d_call: NA; j_call: TRBJ1-1; cdr3_aa: CATYRGMNTEAFF; cdr3_nt: TGTGCCACCTATAGGGGAATGAACACTGAAGCTTTCTTT
v_call: TRBV27; d_call: NA; j_call: TRBJ1-1; cdr3_aa: CASSLYPGYTNTEAFF; cdr3_nt: TGTGCCAGCAGTTTATATCCAGGGTATACGAACACTGAAGCTTTCTTT
v_call: TRBV30; d_call: NA; j_call: TRBJ2-7; cdr3_aa: CAWSRQRYEQYF; cdr3_nt: TGTGCCTGGAGTCGACAGAGATACGAGCAGTACTTC
v_call: TRBV5-1; d_call: NA; j_call: TRBJ2-7; cdr3_aa: CASSLSSGSRRNEQYF; cdr3_nt: TGCGCCAGCAGCTTGAGCTCTGGATCTAGGCGGAACGAGCAGTACTTC
v_call: TRBV29-1; d_call: NA; j_call: TRBJ2-3; cdr3_aa: CSVGHRVVTDTQYF; cdr3_nt: TGCAGCGTTGGACACAGGGTGGTCACAGATACGCAGTATTTT
v_call: TRBV18; d_call: NA; j_call: TRBJ2-1; cdr3_aa: CASSPVSGHNEQFF; cdr3_nt: TGTGCCAGCTCACCAGTTAGCGGCCACAATGAGCAGTTCTTC
v_call: TRBV19; d_call: TRBD1; j_call: TRBJ1-1; cdr3_aa: CASSIVGHRGPNTEAFF; cdr3_nt: TGTGCCAGTAGTATAGTGGGCCACAGGGGTCCGAACACTGAAGCTTTCTTT
v_call: TRBV6-5; d_call: NA; j_call: TRBJ1-1; cdr3_aa: CASSYDDSLNTEAFF; cdr3_nt: TGTGCCAGCAGTTACGATGACAGTTTGAACACTGAAGCTTTCTTT
v_call: TRBV10-1; d_call: NA; j_call: TRBJ2-1; cdr3_aa: CASSADYGTYNEQFF; cdr3_nt: TGCGCCAGCAGCGCTGACTACGGTACCTACAATGAGCAGTTCTTC
v_call: TRBV27; d_call: TRBD2; j_call: TRBJ2-3; cdr3_aa: CASSFRLAGTDTQYF; cdr3_nt: TGTGCCAGCAGTTTTCGACTAGCGGGCACAGATACGCAGTATTTT
v_call: TRBV7-2; d_call: TRBD1; j_call: TRBJ1-2; cdr3_aa: CASSLWGIQGNGYTF; cdr3_nt: TGTGCCAGCAGCTTATGGGGAATACAGGGGAATGGCTACACCTTC
v_call: TRBV23-1; d_call: NA; j_call: TRBJ1-5; cdr3_aa: CASSQSRPREIQPQHF; cdr3_nt: TGCGCCAGCAGTCAATCCAGGCCCAGGGAAATTCAGCCCCAGCATTTT
v_call: TRBV19; d_call: TRBD1; j_call: TRBJ1-2; cdr3_aa: CASSILGAGGASSGYTF; cdr3_nt: TGTGCCAGTAGCATATTAGGGGCAGGGGGCGCCTCTTCCGGCTACACCTTC
v_call: TRBV7-3; d_call: TRBD2; j_call: TRBJ2-1; cdr3_aa: CASSGPSGGATHNEQFF; cdr3_nt: TGTGCCAGCAGCGGGCCTAGCGGGGGGGCCACGCACAATGAGCAGTTCTTC
v_call: TRBV6-5; d_call: NA; j_call: TRBJ1-5; cdr3_aa: CASSRGQFQPQHF; cdr3_nt: TGTGCCAGCAGCCGCGGACAATTCCAGCCCCAGCATTTT
v_call: TRBV21-1; d_call: NA; j_call: TRBJ1-3; cdr3_aa: CASSKGTGVPRQRNTIYF; cdr3_nt: TGTGCCAGCAGCAAAGGGACAGGGGTGCCCAGACAAAGAAACACCATATATTTT
v_call: TRBV19; d_call: NA; j_call: TRBJ1-2; cdr3_aa: CASSAGEIYGYTF; cdr3_nt: TGTGCCAGTAGTGCAGGGGAAATCTATGGCTACACCTTC
v_call: TRBV9; d_call: NA; j_call: TRBJ2-5; cdr3_aa: CASSLSDLKETQYF; cdr3_nt: TGTGCCAGCAGCTTATCAGACTTAAAAGAGACCCAGTACTTC
v_call: TRBV6-5; d_call: TRBD2; j_call: TRBJ2-5; cdr3_aa: CASSPQRGPQETQYF; cdr3_nt: TGTGCCAGCAGTCCCCAGCGGGGGCCACAAGAGACCCAGTACTTC
v_call: TRBV19; d_call: TRBD2; j_call: TRBJ2-3; cdr3_aa: CASSILAGGTDTQYF; cdr3_nt: TGTGCCAGTAGTATACTAGCGGGAGGCACAGATACGCAGTATTTT
v_call: TRBV14; d_call: TRBD2; j_call: TRBJ2-1; cdr3_aa: CASSLDTSGTYNEQFF; cdr3_nt: TGTGCCAGCAGCCTAGATACTAGCGGTACCTACAATGAGCAGTTCTTC
v_call: TRBV7-8; d_call: TRBD1; j_call: TRBJ2-7; cdr3_aa: CASSQDRATPGYF; cdr3_nt: TGTGCCAGCAGCCAGGACAGGGCTACGCCGGGGTACTTC
v_call: TRBV5-1; d_call: TRBD1; j_call: TRBJ1-4; cdr3_aa: CASSLGTGGSNEKLFF; cdr3_nt: TGCGCCAGCAGCCTCGGGACAGGGGGCTCTAATGAAAAACTGTTTTTT